The 17 T cell receptor beta chains given below trace back to one sample, sequenced in a study of response to subunit inactivated influenza vaccine. TCRdb independently ran MiXCR on the RT-PCR reads; one entry per CDR3 protein. The table includes 650,000 to 850,000 distinct CDR3 sequences, over 11% detected once. Material: PBMCs from blood, obtained approximately 15 days before vaccination. These receptors all stem from a man in his fifties or sixties who received an inactivated influenza vaccine.

The rearrangement links TRBV6-1 to TRBJ2-7, with D tentatively TRBD2 (7 bases). The length of the CDR3 is 14 residues. CDR1 is MNHNS, CDR2 SASEGT, per germline. V was pared by 5 bases and J by 3 bases, with 14 bases between. The CDR3 DNA is TGTGCCAGCAGTCCCCGGGGAGGGGGCTACGAGCAGTACTTC. Its translation: CASSPRGGGYEQYF.

This clonotype was detected many times. This chain joins TRBV5-1 and TRBJ2-1, with D perhaps TRBD1 (6 bases). The CDR3 spans 15 residues. Germline V gene lookup returns CDR1 SGHRS and CDR2 YFSETQ. V was shortened by 4 bases and J by 4 bases, with 15 bases between the two germline ends. Written as DNA, the CDR3 is TGCGCCAGCAGCATGACAGGCCGTTCTTACAATGAGCAGTTCTTC. Amino acids: CASSMTGRSYNEQFF.

The rearrangement links TRBV5-1 to TRBJ2-7; D remains unclear. Trimming took off 0 bases at V and 2 bases at J, with 12 bases between the two ends. Germline values: CDR1 SGHRS, CDR2 YFSETQ. The CDR3 has 15 residues. CDR3 loop: CASSLAATPPYEQYF. The CDR3 nucleotides are TGCGCCAGCAGCTTGGCTGCGACACCACCCTACGAGCAGTACTTC.

The genes are TRBV13 and TRBJ2-3; tentative D call: TRBD1 (5 bases). The germline gives CDR1 PRHDT, CDR2 FYEKMQ (reference sequence). This CDR3 has 15 amino acids. Between the trimmed V and J ends, which lost 5 bases and 0 bases, there was a span of 12 bases. The CDR3 DNA is TGTGCCAGCAGCATCAGGGCCGCTAGCACAGATACGCAGTATTTT. Translating gives CASSIRAASTDTQYF.

This clonotype has ten or more counts. The chain has TRBV12-3 or TRBV12-4 and TRBJ2-1; 9 bases line up with TRBD2. The CDR3 totals 14 residues. V trimming: 8 bases; J trimming: 4 bases; junction bases outside the gene matches: 6. CDR3: CASHGGGGYNEQFF. The DNA for the CDR3 is TGTGCCAGCCACGGCGGGGGGGGTTACAATGAGCAGTTCTTC.

This clonotype was found a few times. V and J are TRBV7-2 and TRBJ2-3; 8 bases align to TRBD1. V shed 3 bases, J shed 5 bases, and the junction held 1 base outside the gene matches. The CDR3 is 13 residues long. In germline, CDR1 is SGHTA, CDR2 FQGNSA. The CDR3 nucleotides are TGTGCCAGCAGCTTGGACAGGGAAGATACGCAGTATTTT. This codes for CASSLDREDTQYF.

V usage is TRBV28 and J usage is TRBJ1-5, with a possible D match to TRBD1 (6 bases). Germline V gives CDR1 MDHEN, CDR2 SYDVKM. Trimming shortened V by 4 bases and J by 0 bases, and 16 bases separated the two germline ends. The CDR3 spans 17 residues. CDR3 DNA sequence: TGTGCCAGCAGTTCCCCACTCGGGGGCAATAGCAATCAGCCCCAGCATTTT. This codes for CASSSPLGGNSNQPQHF.

A few counts support this clonotype. The chain is built from TRBV12-5 and TRBJ2-3, with D possibly matching TRBD2 (6 bases). The CDR3 sequence is 17 residues long. Germline CDR1 is LGHNT and CDR2 is FRNRAP. V lost 1 base and J lost 1, with 15 bases in between. The CDR3 loop reads CASGLDGRPGGTDTQYF. In nucleotides, the CDR3 is TGTGCTAGTGGTTTGGACGGACGACCGGGGGGCACAGATACGCAGTATTTT. Full variable domain (rest looked up from reference TRBV12-5 and TRBJ2-3): DARVTQTPRHKVTEMGQEVTMRCQPILGHNTVFWYRQTMMQGLELLAYFRNRAPLDDSGMPKDRFSAEMPDATLATLKIQPSEPRDSAVYFCASGLDGRPGGTDTQYFGPGTRLTVL.

The chain is built from TRBV20-1 and TRBJ2-1; D is possibly TRBD2 (6 bases). The CDR3 spans 13 residues. Trimming cost V 4 bases and J 8 bases, with 15 bases left between them. The germline V gene encodes CDR1 DFQATT and CDR2 SNEGSKA (reference sequence). CDR3 DNA: TGCAGTGCTACGCCGCGCGGGGTCCATGAGCAGTTCTTC. Its protein is CSATPRGVHEQFF.

The J gene is TRBJ2-3, the V gene TRBV4-2; either TRBD1 or TRBD2 may supply D (5 bases each). V lost 0 bases to trimming and J lost 4 bases, with 11 bases between them. The CDR3 is 15 amino acids. The germline CDR1 and CDR2 sequences are LGHNA and YNFKEQ. This CDR3 is CASSQDGDPSDTQYF. In DNA form, the CDR3 reads TGTGCCAGCAGCCAAGATGGGGACCCCTCAGATACGCAGTATTTT.

The chain employs TRBV7-9 and TRBJ2-5; D gene unclear. The CDR3 extends over 16 amino acids. Germline CDR1 and CDR2: SEHNR and FQNEAQ (reference sequence). Deletions cut 0 bases from V and 1 base from J, with 12 bases between. CDR3 sequence (DNA): TGTGCCAGCAGCTTAGCGCCTCGCCCAAGCCAAGAGACCCAGTACTTC. Amino acids: CASSLAPRPSQETQYF.

This clonotype was seen only a few times. V usage is TRBV7-3 and J usage is TRBJ2-7, with 13 nucleotides matching TRBD2. The germline CDR1 and CDR2 sequences are SGHTA and FQGTGA. This CDR3 spans 14 amino acids. After removal of 4 bases from V and 7 bases from J, the junction contained 4 bases not matched to a gene. For the CDR3, the DNA is TGTGCCAGCAGCTCCGGACTAGCGGGAGAGGAGCAGTACTTC. Translation: CASSSGLAGEEQYF. Full variable domain (outside the CDR3, taken from reference TRBV7-3 and TRBJ2-7): GAGVSQTPSNKVTEKGKYVELRCDPISGHTALYWYRQSLGQGPEFLIYFQGTGAADDSGLPNDRFFAVRPEGSVSTLKIQRTERGDSAVYLCASSSGLAGEEQYFGPGTRLTVT.

The chain is built from TRBV5-6 and TRBJ2-7; maybe TRBD1 (7 bases). The CDR3 covers 14 residues. V shed 2 bases and J shed 4 bases, with 13 bases lying between them. Germline loops: CDR1 SGHDT, CDR2 YYEEEE. The CDR3: CASSFGRGEYEQYF. As DNA, the CDR3 is TGTGCCAGCAGCTTCGGCAGGGGGGAATACGAGCAGTACTTC. Supplemented by reference TRBV5-6 and TRBJ2-7, the full variable domain reads DAGVTQSPTHLIKTRGQQVTLRCSPKSGHDTVSWYQQALGQGPQFIFQYYEEEERQRGNFPDRFSGHQFPNYSSELNVNALLLGDSALYLCASSFGRGEYEQYFGPGTRLTVT.

In its sample, this clonotype was seen a few times. The chain uses TRBV5-1 and TRBJ1-1; maybe TRBD1 (6 bases). Germline values: CDR1 SGHRS, CDR2 YFSETQ. The CDR3 is 14 residues long. Deletions cut 4 bases from V and 3 bases from J, with 13 bases between. In DNA, the CDR3 is TGCGCCAGCAGCGCCGGGACACTATACACTGAAGCTTTCTTT. Translating gives CASSAGTLYTEAFF.

This clonotype was seen many times. The chain couples TRBV12-3 or TRBV12-4 to TRBJ2-5; the D is unclear. V lost 5 bases, J lost 5 bases, and 12 bases lay in between. CDR3 size: 13 residues. The CDR3 here is CASSLGPRETQYF. DNA for the CDR3: TGTGCCAGCAGTCTCGGTCCCAGGGAGACCCAGTACTTC.

V gene TRBV11-2 combines with J gene TRBJ1-2; 8 bases map to TRBD1. V lost 2 bases and J lost 3; bases outside the gene matches: 8. CDR3 length equals 16 residues. Germline loops: CDR1 SGHAT, CDR2 FQNNGV. CDR3 sequence reads: CASSLKRQGADYGYTF. In nucleotides, the CDR3 is TGTGCCAGCAGCTTAAAGAGGCAGGGGGCTGACTATGGCTACACCTTC.

This clonotype occurred a few times. The chain uses TRBV4-2 and TRBJ2-5; D is unclear. Per the germline V gene, CDR1 is LGHNA and CDR2 is YNFKEQ. The CDR3 has 14 residues. Trimming left V 4 bases short and J 3 bases short, with 12 bases between. The CDR3 loop reads CASSRARAEETQYF. As DNA, the CDR3 is TGTGCCAGCAGCCGCGCTAGGGCCGAAGAGACCCAGTACTTC.